Each of the 22 T cell receptor beta chains below was sequenced from the same sample in a study of OX40 agonist ivuxolimab in advanced cancers. Generated by immunoSEQ multiplex PCR, the TCRdb table keeps only in-frame clones and is missing some. The table includes about 76,000 clones, 75% to 90% detected once. The input for sequencing was CD4+ or CD8+ T cells sorted from blood, taken in a trial of the OX40 agonist ivuxolimab. These receptors were collected from an adult with an advanced solid tumor such as melanoma, head and neck, liver or kidney cancer.

The V gene is TRBV5-1, the J gene TRBJ2-3, with D maybe TRBD2 (6 bases). Germline V CDR1 and CDR2: SGHRS, YFSETQ. This CDR3 has 14 amino acids. Trimming took off 4 bases at V and 5 bases at J, with 14 bases between the two ends. The CDR3 loop reads CASSQAGGKDTQYF. CDR3 in DNA: TGCGCCAGCAGCCAGGCTGGGGGGAAAGATACGCAGTATTTT. The whole variable domain, remainder taken from reference TRBV5-1 and TRBJ2-3, is KAGVTQTPRYLIKTRGQQVTLSCSPISGHRSVSWYQQTPGQGLQFLFEYFSETQRNKGNFPGRFSGRQFSNSRSEMNVSTLELGDSALYLCASSQAGGKDTQYFGPGTRLTVL.

J is TRBJ1-5 and V is TRBV30; the D is unclear. CDR1 and CDR2 from the germline V gene are GTSNPN and SVGIG (reference sequence). V was trimmed by 2 bases and J by 2 bases, leaving 7 bases between them. CDR3 length: 13 residues. The CDR3 DNA follows: TGTGCCTGGAGTTTGGCAGGCAATCAGCCCCAGCATTTT. Translation gives CAWSLAGNQPQHF.

This chain links TRBV7-2 with TRBJ2-5, with no clear D. Trimming left V 5 bases short and J 5 bases short, with 9 bases between. Germline-derived CDR1 and CDR2 are SGHTA and FQGNSA. CDR3 size: 12 residues. The CDR3 DNA follows: TGTGCCAGCAGCGAGACGAAGGAGACCCAGTACTTC. It codes for CASSETKETQYF. Complete variable domain (other parts from reference TRBV7-2 and TRBJ2-5): GAGVSQSPSNKVTEKGKDVELRCDPISGHTALYWYRQSLGQGLEFLIYFQGNSAPDKSGLPSDRFSAERTGGSVSTLTIQRTQQEDSAVYLCASSETKETQYFGPGTRLLVL.

The gene calls are TRBV6-5 and TRBJ2-5; 7 nucleotides line up with TRBD1. V lost 2 bases, J lost 9 bases, and 3 bases stayed unmatched. The CDR3 covers 12 residues. Per the germline V gene, CDR1 is MNHEY and CDR2 is SVGAGI. CDR3 bases: TGTGCCAGCAGTTACCCGCAGGGGGCCCAGTACTTC. Translating it yields CASSYPQGAQYF.

This clone was detected a few times. This rearrangement joins TRBV7-8 to TRBJ2-7, with D tentatively TRBD1 (6 bases). This CDR3 contains 15 residues. V dropped 5 bases and J dropped 0 bases, with 14 bases sitting between them. The V gene's germline CDR1 is SGHVS and CDR2 FQNEAQ. This CDR3 is CASSPGHHSSYEQYF. For the CDR3, the DNA is TGTGCCAGCAGCCCGGGACACCACAGCTCCTACGAGCAGTACTTC. Full variable domain (missing parts from reference TRBV7-8 and TRBJ2-7): GAGVSQSPRYKVAKRGQDVALRCDPISGHVSLFWYQQALGQGPEFLTYFQNEAQLDKSGLPSDRFFAERPEGSVSTLKIQRTQQEDSAVYLCASSPGHHSSYEQYFGPGTRLTVT.

The chain combines TRBV19 with TRBJ1-2; 7 bases map to TRBD1. From germline, CDR1 is LNHDA and CDR2 SQIVND (reference sequence). Germline trimming cut 7 bases from V and 3 bases from J; bases unmatched to any gene: 11. CDR3 size: 15 residues. CDR3 nucleotides: TGTGCCAGTACCCGGTGGGACAGATCCTACTATGGCTACACCTTC. Protein product: CASTRWDRSYYGYTF.

This chain uses TRBV5-1 with TRBJ2-3, with TRBD2 matching over 9 bases. This CDR3 has 14 amino acids. Unmatched junction bases numbered 7, after V lost 4 bases and J lost 7 bases. Germline V gives CDR1 SGHRS, CDR2 YFSETQ. The CDR3 DNA reads TGCGCCAGCAGCCCTAGCGGGACTTCTTATACGCAGTATTTT. Protein sequence: CASSPSGTSYTQYF.

The chain employs TRBV28 and TRBJ2-2; 9 nucleotides line up with TRBD2. The CDR3 contains 15 residues. V lost 5 bases and J lost 1; bases outside the gene matches: 2. The germline gives CDR1 MDHEN, CDR2 SYDVKM. The DNA for the CDR3 is TGTGCCAGCAGTCTAGCGGGGAGGAACACCGGGGAGCTGTTTTTT. This gives the protein CASSLAGRNTGELFF.

A single count supports this clone. The chain combines TRBV11-2 with TRBJ1-6, with D perhaps TRBD1 (5 bases). Germline CDR1 reads SGHAT; CDR2 reads FQNNGV. This CDR3 has 16 residues. Trimming cost V 1 base and J 5 bases, with 12 bases left between them. CDR3 coding DNA: TGTGCCAGCAGCTTAGCAACGACAGAGAATAATTCACCCCTCCACTTT. Its protein product is CASSLATTENNSPLHF.

The chain recombines TRBV5-1 with TRBJ1-6, with D tentatively TRBD1 (6 bases). V was shortened by 4 bases and J by 6 bases, with 20 bases between the two germline ends. Germline loops: CDR1 SGHRS, CDR2 YFSETQ. The CDR3 loop spans 17 amino acids. CDR3 sequence: CASSPGAGAGLNSPLHF. CDR3 bases: TGCGCCAGCAGCCCGGGGGCAGGGGCTGGGCTTAATTCACCCCTCCACTTT.

The chain recombines TRBV4-3 with TRBJ1-3; perhaps TRBD1 as D (6 bases). The CDR3 length is 15 residues. Germline CDR1 LGHNA, CDR2 YSLEER. The germline V and J ends were trimmed by 4 bases and 3 bases, with 13 bases remaining between them. The DNA for the CDR3 is TGCGCCAGCAGCCGATCATGGACAGATGGAAACACCATATATTTT. This gives the protein CASSRSWTDGNTIYF.

The rearrangement joins TRBV7-2 to TRBJ1-5, with unresolved D. The germline V gene has CDR1 SGHTA and CDR2 FQGNSA. Trimming left V 2 bases short and J 3 bases short, with 14 bases between. The CDR3 has 16 amino acids. In nucleotides, the CDR3 is TGTGCCAGCAGCTTATTGTCAGGAAGCACCAATCAGCCCCAGCATTTT. Translation: CASSLLSGSTNQPQHF.

The gene calls are TRBV5-1 and TRBJ1-1; 7 bases map to TRBD1. The CDR3 has 17 amino acids. Per the germline V gene, CDR1 is SGHRS and CDR2 is YFSETQ. After removal of 0 bases from V and 1 base from J, the junction contained 9 bases not matched to a gene. CDR3 sequence (DNA): TGCGCCAGCAGCTTGGCCCTGGGGACAGAAGAGAACACTGAAGCTTTCTTT. Translating it yields CASSLALGTEENTEAFF.

This clone was seen a single time. The chain has TRBV6-5 and TRBJ2-1, with 7 bases matching TRBD1. V lost 4 bases to trimming and J lost 8 bases; unmatched junction nucleotides: 11. The germline CDR1 and CDR2 sequences are MNHEY and SVGAGI. This CDR3 region has 15 residues. The CDR3: CASSSTGQPTYEQFF. DNA for the CDR3: TGTGCCAGCAGTTCAACGGGACAGCCAACCTATGAGCAGTTCTTC.

The chain links TRBV7-3 to TRBJ2-2, with 8 bases identical to TRBD2. This CDR3 is built from 15 residues. Unmatched junction bases numbered 8, after V lost 5 bases and J lost 6 bases. Germline values: CDR1 SGHTA, CDR2 FQGTGA. CDR3 in DNA: TGTGCCAGCAGCCAGGTTGGGACTAGAGCCGGGGAGCTGTTTTTT. It specifies CASSQVGTRAGELFF. Together with reference TRBV7-3 and TRBJ2-2, the CDR3 gives the full variable domain: GAGVSQTPSNKVTEKGKYVELRCDPISGHTALYWYRQSLGQGPEFLIYFQGTGAADDSGLPNDRFFAVRPEGSVSTLKIQRTERGDSAVYLCASSQVGTRAGELFFGEGSRLTVL.

V gene TRBV5-4 combines with J gene TRBJ1-2, with 8 bases that match TRBD1. The CDR3 is 13 residues long. V lost 4 bases, J lost 6 bases, and 5 bases stayed unmatched. Germline CDR1 is SGHNT and CDR2 is YYREEE (reference sequence). The CDR3 sequence is CASSRDRIDGYTF. In DNA, the CDR3 is TGTGCCAGCAGCCGGGACAGGATCGATGGCTACACCTTC.

The chain is built from TRBV6-6 and TRBJ2-4; D not certain. V gave up 3 bases and J gave up 7 bases, with 16 bases separating them. The CDR3 sequence is 15 residues long. Germline V lookup: CDR1 MNHNY, CDR2 SVGAGI (reference sequence). CDR3 coding DNA: TGTGCCAGCAGTTATGTGGAGCGCGGAAATAACATTCAGTACTTC. Its translation is CASSYVERGNNIQYF.

This clone was detected once. This chain joins TRBV5-1 and TRBJ1-2; possibly TRBD1 for D (5 bases). V was clipped by 0 bases and J by 8 bases, with 17 bases between them. The CDR3 is made up of 15 amino acids. Germline CDR1 is SGHRS and CDR2 is YFSETQ. The CDR3 DNA reads TGCGCCAGCAGCTTGGCCGTTGGGGCCCCCGGGGGCTACACCTTC. It yields the protein CASSLAVGAPGGYTF.

This chain links TRBV15 with TRBJ1-5; TRBD1 matches 7 bases. The CDR3 consists of 13 residues. Germline V gene lookup returns CDR1 LNHNV and CDR2 YYDKDF (reference sequence). Trimming at V came to 5 bases and at J to 7 bases, leaving 5 bases not matched to a gene. CDR3 loop: CATSAGTDQPQHF. In DNA form, the CDR3 reads TGTGCCACCAGCGCTGGGACAGACCAGCCCCAGCATTTT. Based on the CDR3 plus reference TRBV15 and TRBJ1-5, the full variable domain is DAMVIQNPRYQVTQFGKPVTLSCSQTLNHNVMYWYQQKSSQAPKLLFHYYDKDFNNEADTPDNFQSRRPNTSFCFLDIRSPGLGDTAMYLCATSAGTDQPQHFGDGTRLSIL.

The chain employs TRBV7-2 and TRBJ2-7; the match to TRBD1 covers 9 bases. Germline V gene lookup returns CDR1 SGHTA and CDR2 FQGNSA. The CDR3 spans 14 residues. The V gene end was trimmed by 5 bases and the J gene end by 4 bases; junction bases not matched to a gene: 6. CDR3 sequence: CASSRTGQGYEQYF. The CDR3 bases are TGTGCCAGCAGCCGAACCGGACAGGGGTACGAGCAGTACTTC.

This chain joins TRBV7-3 and TRBJ1-5; D perhaps matches TRBD1 (5 bases). Germline V gene sequence: CDR1 SGHTA, CDR2 FQGTGA. The V and J ends lost 5 bases and 1 base respectively, with 6 bases between them. This CDR3 spans 13 amino acids. The CDR3 is CASSRDSNQPQHF. The CDR3 DNA is TGTGCCAGCAGCCGGGACAGCAATCAGCCCCAGCATTTT.

This rearrangement joins TRBV7-9 to TRBJ2-5; a possible D gene is TRBD2 (6 bases). CDR1 and CDR2 (germline): SEHNR, FQNEAQ (reference sequence). V lost 5 bases and J 7 bases, leaving 23 bases between the germline ends. The CDR3 loop spans 16 amino acids. CDR3 nucleotide sequence: TGTGCCAGCAGCCGGATCGGGGGTGGGGTTCGGGGGACCCAGTACTTC. Encoded protein: CASSRIGGGVRGTQYF. Supplemented by reference TRBV7-9 and TRBJ2-5, the full variable domain reads DTGVSQNPRHKITKRGQNVTFRCDPISEHNRLYWYRQTLGQGPEFLTYFQNEAQLEKSRLLSDRFSAERPKGSFSTLEIQRTEQGDSAMYLCASSRIGGGVRGTQYFGPGTRLLVL.